Following are 29 T cell receptor beta chains from one sample sequenced in a study of T cell responses to AZD1222 COVID-19 vaccine. Using immunoSEQ multiplex PCR, the repertoire was profiled, and TCRdb retains in-frame clones only, with some absent. The sample yields 150,000 to 250,000 clones, approximately 90% seen once. The sequences come from peripheral blood, collected 28 days after the second AZD1222 dose. These receptors were taken from an adult who received the AZD1222 COVID-19 vaccine.

The CDR3 loop reads CASSEGANNEQFF. CDR3 DNA sequence: TGTGCCAGCAGCGAGGGTGCTAACAATGAGCAGTTCTTC. The chain carries TRBV6-5 and TRBJ2-1; D might be TRBD2 (5 bases). This CDR3 is 13 amino acids long. CDR1 and CDR2 from the germline V gene are MNHEY and SVGAGI. Trimming cost V 6 bases and J 5 bases, with 11 bases left between them.

The chain uses TRBV6-1 and TRBJ2-7; 9 nucleotides agree with TRBD1. CDR1 is MNHNS, CDR2 SASEGT, per germline. J lost 2 bases, V lost 1 base, and 3 bases had no gene match. This CDR3 is built from 15 residues. CDR3 sequence: CASSEVQGAPYEQYF. The CDR3 coding sequence is TGTGCCAGCAGTGAAGTACAGGGGGCGCCCTACGAGCAGTACTTC.

The rearrangement uses TRBV5-5 and TRBJ2-7; 8 nucleotides align to TRBD1. After removal of 4 bases from V and 2 bases from J, the junction contained 5 bases not matched to a gene. This CDR3 has 14 residues. Germline V gives CDR1 SGHKS, CDR2 YYEKEE (reference sequence). The CDR3 loop is CASSLLTGAYEQYF. CDR3 coding DNA: TGTGCCAGCAGCCTCTTGACAGGGGCCTACGAGCAGTACTTC.

The chain combines TRBV10-2 with TRBJ1-3, with D unclear. Deletions cut 6 bases from V and 0 bases from J, with 6 bases between. There are 13 residues in the CDR3. Germline assignment: CDR1 WSHSY and CDR2 SAAADI. Written as DNA, the CDR3 is TGCGCCAGCAGGGGTGGCTCTGGAAACACCATATATTTT. Residues: CASRGGSGNTIYF.

The chain uses TRBV28 and TRBJ1-2; D may be TRBD1 (6 bases). CDR3 length: 15 residues. The germline CDR1 and CDR2 sequences are MDHEN and SYDVKM. V lost 5 bases and J lost 4, with 17 bases in between. This CDR3 is CASSPVPRTAYGYTF. In DNA, the CDR3 is TGTGCCAGCAGTCCCGTGCCCAGGACAGCCTATGGCTACACCTTC.

The chain has TRBV19 and TRBJ2-7, with D tentatively TRBD2 (6 bases). The germline V gene encodes CDR1 LNHDA and CDR2 SQIVND (reference sequence). This CDR3 has 16 amino acids. Trimming removed 0 bases from V and 1 base from J, with 13 bases in between. CDR3 bases: TGTGCCAGTAGTATAGATCCGGGAGCATTTTCCTACGAGCAGTACTTC. This sequence encodes CASSIDPGAFSYEQYF. Full variable domain (remainder filled in from reference TRBV19 and TRBJ2-7): DGGITQSPKYLFRKEGQNVTLSCEQNLNHDAMYWYRQDPGQGLRLIYYSQIVNDFQKGDIAEGYSVSREKKESFPLTVTSAQKNPTAFYLCASSIDPGAFSYEQYFGPGTRLTVT.

CDR3 in amino acids: CASSFQGSMSEKLFF. The CDR3 nucleotides are TGTGCCAGCAGCTTTCAGGGTTCCATGAGTGAAAAACTGTTTTTT. The gene calls are TRBV7-9 and TRBJ1-4, with D maybe TRBD1 (5 bases). Per germline, CDR1 SEHNR and CDR2 FQNEAQ (reference sequence). V dropped 3 bases and J dropped 7 bases, with 15 bases sitting between them. This CDR3 has 15 amino acids.

The V gene is TRBV28, the J gene TRBJ1-1, with a tentative D call TRBD1 (5 bases). Germline CDR1 MDHEN, CDR2 SYDVKM. The CDR3 spans 15 residues. The V gene lost 7 bases and the J gene lost 0 bases, with 15 bases spanning the gap. Here the CDR3 DNA reads TGTGCCAGCACTCCAACCATAGGGGTGAACACTGAAGCTTTCTTT. Translated: CASTPTIGVNTEAFF.

The V and J genes are TRBV27 and TRBJ2-7; TRBD1 matches 9 bases. Germline-derived CDR1 and CDR2 are MNHEY and SMNVEV (reference sequence). There are 14 residues in the CDR3. J was trimmed by 3 bases and V by 6 bases; bases with no gene match: 6. This CDR3 is CASRAGQGGYEQYF. DNA of the CDR3: TGTGCCAGCAGGGCGGGACAGGGAGGCTACGAGCAGTACTTC.

This clone was recorded a few times. At one of its ends the junction is not consistent with the germline gene, which may arise from a read error. This rearrangement joins TRBV7-7 to TRBJ2-7, with D perhaps matching TRBD2 (5 bases). Germline CDR1 and CDR2: SSHAT and FNYEAQ (reference sequence). The CDR3 covers 13 residues. Written as DNA, the CDR3 is TGTGCTAGCAGCTTAGGGAGTTACTACGAGCAGTACTTC. As protein: CASSLGSYYEQYF. The full variable domain, with the rest looked up from reference TRBV7-7 and TRBJ2-7, is GAGVSQSPRYKVTKRGQDVTLRCDPISSHATLYWYQQALGQGPEFLTYFNYEAQPDKSGLPSDRFSAERPEGSISTLTIQRTEQRDSAMYRCASSLGSYYEQYFGPGTRLTVT.

V gene TRBV7-3 combines with J gene TRBJ2-6, with unresolved D. The CDR3 totals 14 residues. V lost 5 bases and J lost 4, with 9 bases in between. The germline V gene has CDR1 SGHTA and CDR2 FQGTGA. The CDR3 reads CASSPVVGANVLTF. CDR3 sequence (DNA): TGTGCCAGCAGCCCCGTCGTAGGGGCCAACGTCCTGACTTTC.

This chain connects TRBV29-1 to TRBJ2-7; 8 bases agree with TRBD1. V shed 2 bases and J 0 bases; nucleotides not matched to a gene: 6. The CDR3 totals 15 residues. The germline CDR1 and CDR2 sequences are SQVTM and ANQGSEA. The CDR3 region has the DNA TGCAGCGTTGAATTCGGGACAGGACCCTCCTACGAGCAGTACTTC. Its protein product is CSVEFGTGPSYEQYF.

The chain uses TRBV2 and TRBJ1-3; D is ambiguous. The length of the CDR3 is 14 residues. Per germline, CDR1 SNHLY and CDR2 FYNNEI. With 3 bases removed from V and 0 bases from J, the gap between germline ends came to 6 bases. This CDR3 reads CASSDSSSGNTIYF. In DNA form, the CDR3 reads TGTGCCAGCAGTGACTCGAGCTCTGGAAACACCATATATTTT.

This clone occurred once. The chain is built from TRBV19 and TRBJ1-5; D possibly corresponds to TRBD1 (5 bases). The V end was cut by 1 base, the J end by 0 bases, with 10 bases between. CDR1 LNHDA and CDR2 SQIVND come from the germline V gene (reference sequence). The CDR3 consists of 16 residues. The chain's CDR3 is CASSIGKGHSNQPQHF. The CDR3 DNA sequence: TGTGCCAGTAGTATAGGTAAGGGGCATAGCAATCAGCCCCAGCATTTT.

The chain employs TRBV19 and TRBJ2-4, with D possibly called TRBD1 or TRBD2 (5 bases each). Germline CDR1 and CDR2: LNHDA and SQIVND (reference sequence). The CDR3 runs 16 residues. The V and J ends lost 1 base and 3 bases respectively, with 13 bases between them. Written as DNA, the CDR3 is TGTGCCAGTAGTATAGTTGGGGCGGGCTACAAAAACATTCAGTACTTC. It is translated as CASSIVGAGYKNIQYF. Full variable domain (outside the CDR3, taken from reference TRBV19 and TRBJ2-4): DGGITQSPKYLFRKEGQNVTLSCEQNLNHDAMYWYRQDPGQGLRLIYYSQIVNDFQKGDIAEGYSVSREKKESFPLTVTSAQKNPTAFYLCASSIVGAGYKNIQYFGAGTRLSVL.

This clone was seen once. The chain combines TRBV6-5 with TRBJ2-7; D perhaps matches TRBD2 (6 bases). CDR1 MNHEY and CDR2 SVGAGI come from the germline V gene. This CDR3 is built from 13 residues. V gave up 5 bases and J gave up 0 bases, with 8 bases separating them. The CDR3 loop reads CASSTGLSYEQYF. The CDR3 region has the DNA TGTGCCAGCAGTACGGGACTCTCCTACGAGCAGTACTTC.

This chain connects TRBV7-9 to TRBJ2-5; D is undetermined. The CDR3 covers 14 residues. The V end lost 6 bases, the J end lost 5 bases, and 16 bases lay between the germline ends. CDR1 and CDR2 (germline): SEHNR, FQNEAQ (reference sequence). CDR3 nucleotides: TGTGCCAGCAGAAGGGCCGAAGCTGGGGAGACCCAGTACTTC. Translating it yields CASRRAEAGETQYF.

The chain links TRBV7-9 to TRBJ2-7, with 9 bases fitting TRBD2. J gave up 6 bases and V 7 bases, and 10 bases lay outside the gene matches. CDR3 length equals 14 residues. The germline gives CDR1 SEHNR, CDR2 FQNEAQ (reference sequence). CDR3 sequence reads: CASNLGGLASEQYF. DNA for the CDR3: TGTGCCAGCAACCTAGGGGGACTAGCATCCGAGCAGTACTTC.

This rearrangement joins TRBV30 to TRBJ1-1; D remains ambiguous. Germline CDR1 and CDR2: GTSNPN and SVGIG (reference sequence). The CDR3 is 12 amino acids. V shed 5 bases and J shed 1 base, with 8 bases lying between them. DNA for the CDR3: TGTGCCTGGGGACGGGGGAACACTGAAGCTTTCTTT. Its translation: CAWGRGNTEAFF.

This chain connects TRBV28 to TRBJ1-3; D is uncertain. Trimming removed 5 bases at V and 4 bases at J, with 15 bases between. CDR3 length: 15 amino acids. Germline V gives CDR1 MDHEN, CDR2 SYDVKM. The CDR3 sequence: CASSPQLERGNTIYF. CDR3 bases: TGTGCCAGCAGTCCGCAGTTAGAAAGAGGAAACACCATATATTTT. Based on the CDR3 plus reference TRBV28 and TRBJ1-3, the full variable domain is DVKVTQSSRYLVKRTGEKVFLECVQDMDHENMFWYRQDPGLGLRLIYFSYDVKMKEKGDIPEGYSVSREKKERFSLILESASTNQTSMYLCASSPQLERGNTIYFGEGSWLTVV.

The chain employs TRBV19 and TRBJ1-2; possibly TRBD1 for D (6 bases). The germline V gene encodes CDR1 LNHDA and CDR2 SQIVND (reference sequence). This CDR3 is built from 15 residues. V lost 3 bases, J lost 0 bases, and 11 bases lay in between. The CDR3 DNA is TGTGCCAGTAGTATGGACAGTTTTCCTAACTATGGCTACACCTTC. Amino acids: CASSMDSFPNYGYTF.

The CDR3, as DNA: TGTGCCAGTAGTATAGATCTACGAGGACAGGGGGAATTTAGCAATCAGCCCCAGCATTTT. Its translation: CASSIDLRGQGEFSNQPQHF. The rearrangement uses TRBV19 and TRBJ1-5; TRBD1 matches at 10 bases. Per the germline V gene, CDR1 is LNHDA and CDR2 is SQIVND (reference sequence). Losses at the gene ends were 0 bases for V and 0 bases for J; bases not matched to a gene: 11. This CDR3 has 20 residues.

This chain links TRBV7-2 with TRBJ2-2, with 8 positions matching TRBD2. Germline V lookup: CDR1 SGHTA, CDR2 FQGNSA. The CDR3 loop spans 15 amino acids. Germline trimming cut 6 bases from V and 7 bases from J; bases unmatched to any gene: 10. The CDR3 bases are TGTGCCAGCAGTCGCTCGGGGGGGGCAGACGGGGAGCTGTTTTTT. It translates to CASSRSGGADGELFF. Full variable domain (remainder filled in from reference TRBV7-2 and TRBJ2-2): GAGVSQSPSNKVTEKGKDVELRCDPISGHTALYWYRQSLGQGLEFLIYFQGNSAPDKSGLPSDRFSAERTGGSVSTLTIQRTQQEDSAVYLCASSRSGGADGELFFGEGSRLTVL.

This chain links TRBV11-2 with TRBJ2-7; possible D gene TRBD1, 5 bases. Germline-derived CDR1 and CDR2 are SGHAT and FQNNGV. The CDR3 consists of 16 residues. The V end lost 0 bases, the J end lost 3 bases, and 15 bases lay between the germline ends. CDR3 in DNA: TGTGCCAGCAGCTTAGAGGGGCCCAAGGGCTACTACGAGCAGTACTTC. This sequence encodes CASSLEGPKGYYEQYF.

CDR3 nucleotides: TGCGCCAGCAGCCCAGGACTAGCAGCACTTGAGCAGTTCTTC. This translates into CASSPGLAALEQFF. V gene TRBV5-1 combines with J gene TRBJ2-1, with TRBD2 matching 8 bases. V was pared by 4 bases and J by 9 bases, with 9 bases of the junction left unmatched. Germline V gene sequence: CDR1 SGHRS, CDR2 YFSETQ. The length of the CDR3 is 14 residues. The full variable domain, with the rest looked up from reference TRBV5-1 and TRBJ2-1, is KAGVTQTPRYLIKTRGQQVTLSCSPISGHRSVSWYQQTPGQGLQFLFEYFSETQRNKGNFPGRFSGRQFSNSRSEMNVSTLELGDSALYLCASSPGLAALEQFFGPGTRLTVL.

The J gene is TRBJ1-5, the V gene TRBV19, with D possibly being TRBD1 (5 bases). Germline V gene sequence: CDR1 LNHDA, CDR2 SQIVND (reference sequence). V shed 5 bases and J shed 0 bases, with 17 bases lying between them. This CDR3 is built from 17 residues. The CDR3 DNA sequence: TGTGCCAGTAGTGTTGGGCCTCGTGGGGGTAGCAATCAGCCCCAGCATTTT. Protein product: CASSVGPRGGSNQPQHF.

CDR3 amino acids: CASSGTGGGSNYGYTF. The CDR3 DNA reads TGTGCCAGCTCCGGGACAGGGGGAGGTTCTAACTATGGCTACACCTTC. The V gene is TRBV28, the J gene TRBJ1-2, with TRBD1 matching over 11 bases. Germline CDR1 reads MDHEN; CDR2 reads SYDVKM. V lost 8 bases and J lost 0; bases outside the gene matches: 8. There are 16 residues in the CDR3.

The V gene is TRBV21-1, the J gene TRBJ1-2; TRBD1 is taken as the D call from the table, unchecked against the DNA. TRBV21-1 is designated a pseudogene. The CDR3 consists of 15 residues. CDR3 protein: CASSKTRGPPHGYTF. The CDR3 DNA reads TGTGCCAGCAGCAAAACTAGGGGGCCCCCCCATGGCTACACCTTC.

The V call is TRBV28, the J call TRBJ2-1; D gene ambiguous. From germline, CDR1 is MDHEN and CDR2 SYDVKM. The CDR3 is 14 amino acids. V was trimmed by 3 bases and J by 7 bases, leaving 13 bases between them. The CDR3 DNA sequence: TGTGCCAGCAGTTTGACGACCCGGCCTAATGAGCAGTTCTTC. It codes for CASSLTTRPNEQFF.